The source of this TCR beta chain is a study of cytomegalovirus exposure and HLA in healthy donors. Study information: Later, an analysis reported that the 130 or so validation repertoires had used the same platform as the 666 first-cohort repertoires. Regarding the study as a whole: There were some public TCRs occurring in many donors, but most TCR sequences were rare.

There are a few counts of this clone. Its specificity is not known. V lost 3 bases to trimming and J lost 0 bases, with 5 bases between them. The CDR3 is 13 residues long. The germline gives CDR1 KGHSH, CDR2 LQKENI. Clones were read by immunoSEQ multiplex PCR, and TCRdb kept only the in-frame ones, dropping some. The sample contains around 300,000 clones, over 75% of which appear only once. The material sequenced was PBMCs. This receptor was taken from a young man in good health and CMV-seronegative. V usage is TRBV18 and J usage is TRBJ1-1; D is ambiguous. CDR3 sequence (DNA): TGTGCCAGCTCACCCACGGTGAACACTGAAGCTTTCTTT. Residues: CASSPTVNTEAFF. Full variable domain (remainder filled in from reference TRBV18 and TRBJ1-1): NAGVMQNPRHLVRRRGQEARLRCSPMKGHSHVYWYRQLPEEGLKFMVYLQKENIIDESGMPKERFSAEFPKEGPSILRIQQVVRGDSAAYFCASSPTVNTEAFFGQGTRLTVV.